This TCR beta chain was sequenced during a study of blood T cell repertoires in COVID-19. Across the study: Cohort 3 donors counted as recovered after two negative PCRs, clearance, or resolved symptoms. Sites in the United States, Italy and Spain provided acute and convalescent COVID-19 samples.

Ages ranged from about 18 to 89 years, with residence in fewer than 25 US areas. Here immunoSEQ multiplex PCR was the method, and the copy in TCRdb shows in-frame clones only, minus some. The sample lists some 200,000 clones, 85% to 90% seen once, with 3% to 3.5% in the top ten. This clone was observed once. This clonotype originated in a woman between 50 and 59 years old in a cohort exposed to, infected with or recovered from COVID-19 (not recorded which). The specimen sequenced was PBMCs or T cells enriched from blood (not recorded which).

CDR3 loop: CASITGVTSGHQETQYF. CDR3 sequence (DNA): TGTGCCAGCATCACGGGGGTGACTAGCGGACACCAAGAGACCCAGTACTTC. The J gene is TRBJ2-5, the V gene TRBV21-1; TRBD2 reflects the table's D call only, with no check against the DNA. TRBV21-1 is tagged as a pseudogene. The CDR3 runs 17 residues.